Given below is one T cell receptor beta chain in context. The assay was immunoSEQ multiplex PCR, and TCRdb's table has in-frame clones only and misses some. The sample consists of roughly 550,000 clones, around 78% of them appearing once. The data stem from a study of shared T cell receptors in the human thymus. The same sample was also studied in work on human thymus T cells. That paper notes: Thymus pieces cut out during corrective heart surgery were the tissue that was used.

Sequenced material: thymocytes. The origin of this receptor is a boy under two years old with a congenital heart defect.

For the CDR3, the DNA is TGCAGCGTCCTCTCGGACAGGACCTACGAGCAGTACTTC. This sequence encodes CSVLSDRTYEQYF. The chain recombines TRBV29-1 with TRBJ2-7; 7 positions match TRBD1. Germline V gene lookup returns CDR1 SQVTM and CDR2 ANQGSEA. Germline trimming cut 6 bases from V and 2 bases from J; bases unmatched to any gene: 7. CDR3 length: 13 amino acids.